This T cell receptor beta chain is from a study of shared clonotypes between healthy human individuals. Researchers divided each subset's genomic DNA evenly across several immunoSEQ plates. In the original workflow: Filtering differed because ImmunoSEQ produced junction-only sequences that carried no quality scores. Assay used: immunoSEQ multiplex PCR; TCRdb lists only in-frame clones, some missing. V and J calls and clone size are given by that table; D and trimming were obtained from the DNA. This sample yields 2.3 million or so clones, of which 80% to 95% are seen a single time; under 0.45% belongs to the top ten. The TCR comes from a young man in good health. Some clones in this sample may be carry-over from other donors' samples. The sequenced sample consisted of naive CD4+ T cells from PBMCs. Regarding subset: CD45RA+ positively selected.

CDR3 loop: CASSFSTGNTIYF. CDR3 nucleotide sequence: TGTGCCAGCAGTTTCTCAACTGGAAACACCATATATTTT. This chain joins TRBV7-9 and TRBJ1-3; D not resolved. V dropped 6 bases and J dropped 2 bases, with 8 bases sitting between them. This CDR3 has 13 amino acids. The V gene's germline CDR1 is SEHNR and CDR2 FQNEAQ (reference sequence).